This T cell receptor (beta chain) was retrieved from a study of blood T cell repertoires in COVID-19 (dated by TCRdb to about 2020). Looking at the study overall: Collaborator samples came from the United States, Italy and Spain and covered acute and convalescent phases of COVID-19. The prospective study material was composed of cDNA or gDNA derived from T cells, B-cell-depleted T cells, or PBMCs. Deeply sampled blood TCRbeta repertoires from subjects exposed to, actively infected with, or recovered from COVID-19 were included in the dataset. The repertoires were released in a freely available public database meant as a resource for research on the immune response to SARS-CoV-2. The samples were drawn from the first 160 participants of the ongoing ImmuneRACE study and from over a thousand subjects provided by 6 global collaborators. Nearly every sample came with metadata listing a de-identified subject ID, COVID-19 status, age in years and sex. Where available, HLA class I and class II types were obtained from metadata supplied by the sample provider rather than from assay-based typing. Overall results and qualifications from the work: Clinical and demographic metadata were provided uncurated, with the amount varying by source and participant.

Participants in the prospective study were aged about 18 to 95 years, lived in some 24 United States geographic areas, and enrolled through a virtual design. Cohort assignment in the prospective study relied on participant-reported clinical history from a screening survey and a study questionnaire. In the prospective study, mobile phlebotomists collected whole blood, serum and a nasopharyngeal or oropharyngeal swab from each participant. Participants in the prospective study had the option to provide additional blood draws and questionnaires over an approximately two-month period. Blood samples from the prospective study were shipped frozen or at room temperature prior to DNA extraction. V and J lose 10 bases and 2 bases, and a span of 12 bases separates them. In the germline V gene, CDR1 corresponds to SNHLY and CDR2 to FYNNEI. Including cysteine and phenylalanine, the CDR3 has 14 amino acids. CDR3 DNA only is kept here, 42 bases in frame from base 1.

Details on this clone: Its specific antigen is unknown. No quality values exist for individual bases; no much larger clone is one base distant.

TCRbeta CDR3 regions were amplified from genomic DNA by means of the immunoSEQ Assay, a bias-controlled multiplex PCR. The published analysis was carried out like this. Nucleated cell counts per sample were estimated from amplification of reference gene primers within the assay. To quantify the absolute abundance of each unique TCRbeta CDR3 rearrangement, sequence reads were collapsed and filtered. For each sample, productive Simpson clonality was calculated as the square root of Simpson's diversity index over productive rearrangements. In TCRdb, the immuneACCESS table is reduced to in-frame sequences with V and J assigned. These tables do not hold every clone; where another copy was compared, an unresolved V gene accounts for under half, and the others remain unexplained. V and J calls and clone size are as listed in that table; D and trimming were resolved from the DNA. The sample data list roughly 240,000 clones, and roughly 85% of these were observed just once. The ten largest clones take up about 8.2% of the sample.

Input material: PBMCs or T cells enriched from blood (not recorded which). The sequence was obtained from a woman aged 50 to 60 with acute COVID-19. The chain is assembled from TRBV2 and TRBJ1-6; TRBD1 is a weak D gene call, 6 bases matching. The sequenced DNA: TGTGCCACCCGGACAGTTACCTATAATTCACCCCTCCACTTT. The encoded protein is CATRTVTYNSPLHF.